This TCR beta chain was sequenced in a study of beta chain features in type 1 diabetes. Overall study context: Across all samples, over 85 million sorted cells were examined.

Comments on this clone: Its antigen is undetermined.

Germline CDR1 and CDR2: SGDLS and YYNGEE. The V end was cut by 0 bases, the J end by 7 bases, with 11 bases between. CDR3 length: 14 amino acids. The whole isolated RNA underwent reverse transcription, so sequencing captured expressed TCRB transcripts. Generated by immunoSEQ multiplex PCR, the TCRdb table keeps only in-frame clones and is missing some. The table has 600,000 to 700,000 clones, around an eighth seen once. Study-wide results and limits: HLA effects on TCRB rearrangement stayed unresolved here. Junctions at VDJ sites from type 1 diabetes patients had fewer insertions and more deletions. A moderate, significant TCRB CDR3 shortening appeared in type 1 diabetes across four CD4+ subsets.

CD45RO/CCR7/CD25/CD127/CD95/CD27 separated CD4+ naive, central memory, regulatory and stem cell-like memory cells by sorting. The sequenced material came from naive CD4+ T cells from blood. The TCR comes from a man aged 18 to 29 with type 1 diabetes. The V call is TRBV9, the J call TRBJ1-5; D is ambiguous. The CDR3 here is CASSVGPSGQPQHF. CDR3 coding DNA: TGTGCCAGCAGCGTAGGGCCCTCCGGGCAGCCCCAGCATTTT.